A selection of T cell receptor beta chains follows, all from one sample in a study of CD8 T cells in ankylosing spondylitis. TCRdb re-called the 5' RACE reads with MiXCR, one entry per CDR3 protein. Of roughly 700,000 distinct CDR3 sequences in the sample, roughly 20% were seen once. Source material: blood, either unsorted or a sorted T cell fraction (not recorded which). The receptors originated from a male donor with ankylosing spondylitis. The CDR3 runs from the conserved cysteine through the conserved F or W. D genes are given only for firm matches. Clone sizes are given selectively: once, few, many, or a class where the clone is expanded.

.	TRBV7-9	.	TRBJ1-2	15	TGTGCCAGCACCAAATCAGGCGGGGGAGTCTATGGCTACACCTTC	CASTKSGGGVYGYTF
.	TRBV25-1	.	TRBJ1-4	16	TGTGCCAGCAGTGAAGTTATGGGGGCCGGTAATGAAAAACTGTTTTTT	CASSEVMGAGNEKLFF
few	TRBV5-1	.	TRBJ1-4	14	TGCGCCAGCAGCTTGATGGGGGTTAATGAAAAACTGTTTTTT	CASSLMGVNEKLFF
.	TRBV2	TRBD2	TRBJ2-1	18	TGTGCCAGCAGTGCCAGGCCAGGGACTAGCGGGCTGGCTAGGGAGCAGTTCTTC	CASSARPGTSGLAREQFF
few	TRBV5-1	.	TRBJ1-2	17	TGCGCCAGCAGCTTGGCCTATCGGCAGTCTAGTAACTATGGCTACACCTTC	CASSLAYRQSSNYGYTF
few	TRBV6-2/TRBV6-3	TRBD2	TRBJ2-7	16	TGTGCCAGCAGTTCAGAGGGACTAGCGGGGGCCCACGAGCAGTACTTC	CASSSEGLAGAHEQYF
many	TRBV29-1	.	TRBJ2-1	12	TGCAGCGTTGGGACTGACGGCAATGAGCAGTTCTTC	CSVGTDGNEQFF
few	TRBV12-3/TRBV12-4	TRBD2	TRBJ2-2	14	TGTGCCAGCAGTCTAAATAGCGGGACCGGGGAGCTGTTTTTT	CASSLNSGTGELFF
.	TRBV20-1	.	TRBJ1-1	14	TGCAGTGCTAGAGTTACAGCGATAAACACTGAAGCTTTCTTT	CSARVTAINTEAFF
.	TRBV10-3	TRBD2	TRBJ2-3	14	TGTGCCATCAGTGGAGGGAGGGTCACAGATACGCAGTATTTT	CAISGGRVTDTQYF
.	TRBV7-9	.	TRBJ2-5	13	TGTGCCAGCAGCTTTGCGCTAGGAGAGACCCAGTACTTC	CASSFALGETQYF
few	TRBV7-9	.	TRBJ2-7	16	TGTGCCAGCAGCCCTCGGGTCGGGCCCGGGCTTCACGAGCAGTACTTC	CASSPRVGPGLHEQYF
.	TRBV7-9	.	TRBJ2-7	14	TGTGCCAGCAGCCCCTACGGGACCGGCTACGAGCAGTACTTC	CASSPYGTGYEQYF
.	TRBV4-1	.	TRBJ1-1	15	TGCGCCAGCAGCCAAGAAGGGAGTAAGAACACTGAAGCTTTCTTT	CASSQEGSKNTEAFF
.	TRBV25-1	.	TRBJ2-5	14	TGTGCCAGCAGTGAATGGGGGGCGGAAGAGACCCAGTACTTC	CASSEWGAEETQYF
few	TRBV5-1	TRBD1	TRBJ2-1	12	TGCGCCAGCAGCCCGGGACAGGGAGGGCAGTTCTTC	CASSPGQGGQFF
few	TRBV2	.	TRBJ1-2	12	TGTGCCAGCAGCGAACAGGGTCAGGGCTACACCTTC	CASSEQGQGYTF
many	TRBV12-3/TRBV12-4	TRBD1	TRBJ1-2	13	TGTGCCAGCAGATATGACAGGGGGCTTGGCTACACCTTC	CASRYDRGLGYTF
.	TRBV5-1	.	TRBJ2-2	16	TGCGCCAGCAGCTTGGAGCGACACGGAGGAACCGGGGAGCTGTTTTTT	CASSLERHGGTGELFF
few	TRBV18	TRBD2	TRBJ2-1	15	TGTGCCAGCTCACCACCCAGGGAGGGGTACAATGAGCAGTTCTTC	CASSPPREGYNEQFF
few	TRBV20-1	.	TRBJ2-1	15	TGCAGTGCTATTATCCAGGGAGCTTGGGACAATGAGCAGTTCTTC	CSAIIQGAWDNEQFF
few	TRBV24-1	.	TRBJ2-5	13	TGTGCCACCAGTGATACACCCGGAGAGACCCAGTACTTC	CATSDTPGETQYF
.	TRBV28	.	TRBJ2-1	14	TGTGCCAGCAGTTTTCGTCCACCTTACAATGAGCAGTTCTTC	CASSFRPPYNEQFF
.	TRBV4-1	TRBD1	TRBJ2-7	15	TGCGCCAGCAGCCAAGAGGACAGGCGCTCCTACGAGCAGTACTTC	CASSQEDRRSYEQYF
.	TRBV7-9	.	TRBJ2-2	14	TGTGCCAGCAGACTCGAATCGAACACCGGGGAGCTGTTTTTT	CASRLESNTGELFF
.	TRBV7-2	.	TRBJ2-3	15	TGTGCCAGCAGCCAAAACAGTCAAAGGGCAGATACGCAGTATTTT	CASSQNSQRADTQYF
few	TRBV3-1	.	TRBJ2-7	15	TGTGCCAGCAGCCAAGGAAGGCAGGGGCCCTACGAGCAGTACTTC	CASSQGRQGPYEQYF
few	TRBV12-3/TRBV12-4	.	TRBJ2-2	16	TGTGCCAGCAGCCGCCGCCCTGCGGCGAACACCGGGGAGCTGTTTTTT	CASSRRPAANTGELFF
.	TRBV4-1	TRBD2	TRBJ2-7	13	TGCGCCAGCAGCCAAGATGGGGAGCGGGGGCAGTACTTC	CASSQDGERGQYF
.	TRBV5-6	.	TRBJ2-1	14	TGTGCCAGCAGCTTGGCCTCACGAAACAATGAGCAGTTCTTC	CASSLASRNNEQFF
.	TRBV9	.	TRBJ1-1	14	TGTGCCAGCAGCGACCCGAGGATGAACACTGAAGCTTTCTTT	CASSDPRMNTEAFF
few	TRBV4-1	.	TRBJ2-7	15	TGCGCCAGCAGCCAAGTGGTCAGCCTGAACTACGAGCAGTACTTC	CASSQVVSLNYEQYF
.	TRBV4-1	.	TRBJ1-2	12	TGCGCCAGCAGCCAGAGTTCCTATGGCTACACCTTC	CASSQSSYGYTF
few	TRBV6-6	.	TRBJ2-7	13	TGTGCCACCTCCCACAGGTTCTCCTACGAGCAGTACTTC	CATSHRFSYEQYF
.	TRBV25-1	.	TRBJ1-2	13	TGTGCCAGCAGTGAGAACGACGGGGATGGCTACACCTTC	CASSENDGDGYTF
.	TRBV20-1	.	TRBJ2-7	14	TGCAGTGCAGGGAGGGGGGGCGGTTCCTACGAGCAGTACTTC	CSAGRGGGSYEQYF
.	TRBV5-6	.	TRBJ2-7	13	TGTGCCAGCAGCCGAACAGGTTGGGGCGAGCAGTACTTC	CASSRTGWGEQYF
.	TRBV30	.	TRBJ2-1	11	TGTGCCTGGAGTCCCGCGAATGAGCAGTTCTTC	CAWSPANEQFF
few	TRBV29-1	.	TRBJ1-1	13	TGCAGCGTTCTTGGGCAGCATAACACTGAAGCTTTCTTT	CSVLGQHNTEAFF
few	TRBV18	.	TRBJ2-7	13	TGTGCCAGCTCACCAACGGTAAGGGGCGAGCAGTACTTC	CASSPTVRGEQYF
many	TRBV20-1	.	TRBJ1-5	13	TGCAGTGCTAGAGGGCAGGCCGGGGAGCCCCAGCATTTT	CSARGQAGEPQHF
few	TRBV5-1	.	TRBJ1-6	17	TGCGCCAGCAGATTGTTGGGGGCCAGTTCCTATAATTCACCCCTCCACTTT	CASRLLGASSYNSPLHF
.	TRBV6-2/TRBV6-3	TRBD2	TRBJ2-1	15	TGTGCCAGCAGTCAAAGCGGGAGGGCCCTCAATGAGCAGTTCTTC	CASSQSGRALNEQFF
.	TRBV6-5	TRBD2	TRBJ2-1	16	TGTGCCAGCAGTTACATAGCGGGAGGCCCCTACAATGAGCAGTTCTTC	CASSYIAGGPYNEQFF
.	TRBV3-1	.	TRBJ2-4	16	TGTGCCAGCAGCCAAGATCCGGGGGAGAGGGGGCCTGTTCAGTACTTC	CASSQDPGERGPVQYF
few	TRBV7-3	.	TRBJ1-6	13	TGTGCCAGCAGCCAGGGACATAATTCACCCCTCCACTTT	CASSQGHNSPLHF
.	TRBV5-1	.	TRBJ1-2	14	TGCGCCAGCAGCTTGGCAGGGACGGACTATGGCTACACCTTC	CASSLAGTDYGYTF
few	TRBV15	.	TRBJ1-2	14	TGTGCCACCAGCAGTATTAACGGGGCGGATGGCTACACCTTC	CATSSINGADGYTF
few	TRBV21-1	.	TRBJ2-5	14	TGTGCCAGCAGCAAAGGGGTGCGGGAGGGGACCCAGTACTTC	CASSKGVREGTQYF
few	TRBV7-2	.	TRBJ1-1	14	TGTGCCAGCAGCTGGCGGTCAGGGAACACTGAAGCTTTCTTT	CASSWRSGNTEAFF
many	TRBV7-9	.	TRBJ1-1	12	TGTGCCAGCAGCTTCGATAGGGGTGAAGCTTTCTTT	CASSFDRGEAFF
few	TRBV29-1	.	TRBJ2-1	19	TGCAGCGTTGAACAACCCCAATCGACGGGTGGGGGTTGGGGTCCTGAGCAGTTCTTC	CSVEQPQSTGGGWGPEQFF
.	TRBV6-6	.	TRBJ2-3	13	TGTGCCAGCAGTTACAACCAGGCCGATACGCAGTATTTT	CASSYNQADTQYF
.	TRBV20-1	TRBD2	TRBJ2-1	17	TGCAGTGCTAGAGATACTAGCGGGAGTGTCTCCTACAATGAGCAGTTCTTC	CSARDTSGSVSYNEQFF
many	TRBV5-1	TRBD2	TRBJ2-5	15	TGCGCCAGCAGCTTGAATAGCGGGGGACAAGAGACCCAGTACTTC	CASSLNSGGQETQYF
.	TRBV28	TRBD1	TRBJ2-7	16	TGTGCCAGCAGTTTAAATGGAGGGGACAGGGGCTACGAGCAGTACTTC	CASSLNGGDRGYEQYF
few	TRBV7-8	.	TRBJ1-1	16	TGTGCCAGCAGCTTAGATCTCGATAAGTCGGCTACTGAAGCTTTCTTT	CASSLDLDKSATEAFF
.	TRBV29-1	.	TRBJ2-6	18	TGCAGCGTTGTAGTTGACAAACACTCTTTCTCTGGGGCCAACGTCCTGACTTTC	CSVVVDKHSFSGANVLTF
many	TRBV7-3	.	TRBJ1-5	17	TGTGCCAGCAGCTTATTCCCCCGGACCGTAAGTTATCAGCCCCAGCATTTT	CASSLFPRTVSYQPQHF
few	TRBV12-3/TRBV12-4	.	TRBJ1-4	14	TGTGCCAGCAGTCGAAACGGACCTAATGAAAAACTGTTTTTT	CASSRNGPNEKLFF